The rows below give T cell receptor beta chains drawn from one sample of a study of shared clonotypes between healthy human individuals. TCRdb keeps only in-frame clones here, not all; method: immunoSEQ multiplex PCR. Here the sample spans about 2.4 million clones, approximately 94% being singletons. Sequencing used naive CD4+ T cells from PBMCs. Receptor source: a man younger than 30 in good health. Some clones in this sample may be carry-over from other donors' samples. Both conserved end residues are part of each CDR3. The D gene is left open where the match is weak. The size of a clone is reported for some rows only, either as once, few or many, or as a class for expanded clones.

clone_size,v_call,j_call,cdr3_length,d_call,cdr3_aa,cdr3_nt
-,TRBV28,TRBJ1-5,16,TRBD1,CASSPTGGAGNQPQHF,TGTGCCAGCAGCCCCACAGGGGGCGCGGGCAATCAGCCCCAGCATTTT
-,TRBV5-1,TRBJ2-5,16,TRBD1,CASSSPTGMRQETQYF,TGCGCCAGCAGCTCGCCGACAGGGATGAGACAAGAGACCCAGTACTTC
-,TRBV18,TRBJ2-7,14,TRBD1,CASSLGTGSHEQYF,TGTGCCAGCTCATTGGGGACAGGGTCCCACGAGCAGTACTTC
-,TRBV7-2,TRBJ1-5,12,-,CASSLSNQPQHF,TGTGCCAGCAGCTTAAGTAATCAGCCCCAGCATTTT
-,TRBV2,TRBJ2-3,16,TRBD1,CASSVRRDRATDTQYF,TGTGCCAGCAGTGTGCGAAGGGACAGGGCCACAGATACGCAGTATTTT
-,TRBV4-1,TRBJ2-5,13,-,CASALDRQETQYF,TGCGCCAGCGCACTGGACAGACAAGAGACCCAGTACTTC
-,TRBV5-1,TRBJ1-4,14,-,CASSLAQDNEKLFF,TGCGCCAGCAGCTTGGCACAGGACAATGAAAAACTGTTTTTT
-,TRBV7-8,TRBJ1-3,16,TRBD1,CASSSTQGRAGNTIYF,TGTGCCAGCAGTTCGACACAGGGGCGCGCTGGAAACACCATATATTTT
-,TRBV2,TRBJ2-1,12,-,CASSESGPGPFF,TGTGCCAGCAGTGAGTCTGGGCCCGGTCCGTTCTTC
-,TRBV28,TRBJ1-5,13,-,CASRDTYNQPQHF,TGTGCCAGCAGGGACACTTACAATCAGCCCCAGCATTTT
few,TRBV27,TRBJ1-1,12,-,CASSFSGTEAFF,TGTGCCAGCAGTTTTTCGGGGACTGAAGCTTTCTTT
-,TRBV28,TRBJ1-4,15,-,CASSAPAATNEKLFF,TGTGCCAGCAGTGCCCCAGCGGCAACTAATGAAAAACTGTTTTTT
-,TRBV4-1,TRBJ2-1,16,TRBD2,CASSQGWTSGRNEQFF,TGCGCCAGCAGCCAAGGATGGACTAGCGGCAGAAATGAGCAGTTCTTC
-,TRBV10-1,TRBJ1-1,12,-,CASSPQGTEAFF,TGCGCCAGCAGTCCCCAAGGCACTGAAGCTTTCTTT
-,TRBV7-9,TRBJ1-2,12,-,CASSLAREGYTF,TGTGCCAGCAGCTTAGCGAGGGAGGGCTACACCTTC
-,TRBV5-6,TRBJ1-1,14,-,CASSLQGLVSEAFF,TGTGCCAGCAGTCTACAGGGATTAGTCTCTGAAGCTTTCTTT
-,TRBV27,TRBJ1-6,17,-,CASTTQRRSLYNSPLHF,TGTGCCAGCACAACACAGCGAAGGTCGCTCTATAATTCACCCCTCCACTTT
-,TRBV5-6,TRBJ1-3,15,-,CASSPDRLSGNTIYF,TGTGCCAGCAGCCCGGACCGGCTCTCTGGAAACACCATATATTTT
-,TRBV28,TRBJ1-1,14,-,CASRGGSMNTEAFF,TGTGCCAGCAGGGGGGGCAGTATGAACACTGAAGCTTTCTTT
-,TRBV27,TRBJ2-6,14,-,CASTHRREANVLTF,TGTGCCAGCACCCATCGCCGGGAGGCCAACGTCCTGACTTTC
-,TRBV29-1,TRBJ2-2,16,TRBD2,CSVGLAGVGNTGELFF,TGCAGCGTGGGACTAGCGGGAGTCGGCAACACCGGGGAGCTGTTTTTT
once,TRBV28,TRBJ2-5,13,-,CASSNLMRETQYF,TGTGCCAGCAGTAATTTGATGAGAGAGACCCAGTACTTC
-,TRBV7-9,TRBJ2-7,15,TRBD2,CASSSLAVSSYEQYF,TGTGCCAGCAGCTCCCTAGCGGTGAGCTCCTACGAGCAGTACTTC
-,TRBV5-5,TRBJ2-7,17,TRBD2,CASSLPRGGIGDYEQYF,TGTGCCAGCAGCTTGCCCCGGGGGGGGATCGGGGACTACGAGCAGTACTTC
few,TRBV29-1,TRBJ1-2,13,-,CSVLDGRNYGYTF,TGCAGCGTCCTGGACGGACGGAACTATGGCTACACCTTC
-,TRBV9,TRBJ1-3,13,-,CASSVAEVNTIYF,TGTGCCAGCAGCGTAGCCGAAGTAAACACCATATATTTT
-,TRBV7-2,TRBJ1-5,14,-,CASSLTTRNQPQHF,TGTGCCAGCAGCTTAACGACTCGCAATCAGCCCCAGCATTTT
-,TRBV29-1,TRBJ1-1,13,-,CSVVRGPNTEAFF,TGCAGCGTTGTGAGGGGACCGAACACTGAAGCTTTCTTT
-,TRBV6-1,TRBJ2-2,13,-,CASKSGYTGELFF,TGTGCCAGCAAGTCGGGGTACACCGGGGAGCTGTTTTTT
-,TRBV10-1,TRBJ1-6,15,-,CASSENNGGVSPLHF,TGCGCCAGCAGTGAGAATAATGGAGGGGTTTCACCCCTCCACTTT
-,TRBV7-2,TRBJ2-7,17,-,CASSLARGAWRAYEQYF,TGTGCCAGCAGCTTAGCGCGAGGAGCCTGGCGTGCTTACGAGCAGTACTTC
-,TRBV28,TRBJ2-4,13,-,CASTGRGKYIQYF,TGTGCCAGCACCGGTCGGGGGAAATACATTCAGTACTTC
-,TRBV7-2,TRBJ1-1,14,-,CASSLDRVNTEAFF,TGTGCCAGCAGCTTAGACAGGGTTAACACTGAAGCTTTCTTT
-,TRBV7-2,TRBJ1-1,16,-,CASSLRGQGKVTEAFF,TGTGCCAGCAGCTTAAGAGGTCAGGGGAAGGTTACTGAAGCTTTCTTT
-,TRBV7-3,TRBJ2-2,16,-,CASSLMGGSNTGELFF,TGTGCCAGCAGCTTAATGGGGGGCTCGAACACCGGGGAGCTGTTTTTT
-,TRBV28,TRBJ1-2,13,-,CASSLRGLEGYTF,TGTGCCAGCAGTTTACGGGGGCTAGAAGGCTACACCTTC
-,TRBV7-2,TRBJ2-1,15,-,CASSPAGRSYNEQFF,TGTGCCAGCAGCCCAGCAGGGCGAAGTTACAATGAGCAGTTCTTC
-,TRBV6-1,TRBJ2-7,14,TRBD2,CASSEESGSYEQYF,TGTGCCAGCAGTGAGGAGAGCGGGAGCTACGAGCAGTACTTC
few,TRBV9,TRBJ1-1,13,-,CASSAHRDTEAFF,TGTGCCAGCAGCGCCCACAGGGACACTGAAGCTTTCTTT
-,TRBV11-3,TRBJ2-1,13,-,CASSLSDNNEQFF,TGTGCCAGCAGCTTAAGTGATAACAATGAGCAGTTCTTC
once,TRBV18,TRBJ2-3,14,-,CASSPVGEADTQYF,TGTGCCAGCTCACCGGTTGGGGAGGCGGATACGCAGTATTTT
once,TRBV4-1,TRBJ2-5,15,-,CASSQEGRGAGTQYF,TGCGCCAGCAGCCAAGAGGGCAGGGGCGCCGGGACCCAGTACTTC
-,TRBV5-1,TRBJ2-1,14,-,CASSLREGHSEQFF,TGCGCCAGCAGCTTGCGAGAGGGACATTCCGAGCAGTTCTTC
-,TRBV28,TRBJ2-5,12,TRBD1,CASRQGGETQYF,TGTGCCAGCCGACAGGGCGGAGAGACCCAGTACTTC
-,TRBV19,TRBJ1-1,15,-,CASSEPRGGGVEAFF,TGTGCCAGTAGCGAACCCAGGGGAGGGGGAGTTGAAGCTTTCTTT
once,TRBV27,TRBJ1-5,15,TRBD1,CASSQGDRGNQPQHF,TGTGCCAGCAGCCAAGGGGACAGGGGGAATCAGCCCCAGCATTTT
-,TRBV19,TRBJ2-7,14,-,CASSRSSANYEQYF,TGTGCCAGTAGTCGGTCTAGCGCTAACTACGAGCAGTACTTC
-,TRBV28,TRBJ2-3,17,-,CASSDSGTLSSTDTQYF,TGTGCCAGCAGCGATAGCGGCACACTATCTAGCACAGATACGCAGTATTTT
-,TRBV4-2,TRBJ2-3,13,-,CASSQDRTDTQYF,TGTGCCAGCAGCCAAGACCGAACAGATACGCAGTATTTT
-,TRBV28,TRBJ1-2,14,-,CASSSGTVFGGYTF,TGTGCCAGCAGTTCCGGGACGGTGTTTGGTGGCTACACCTTC
-,TRBV7-9,TRBJ2-3,16,TRBD2,CASSRTQREGSDTQYF,TGTGCCAGCAGCCGTACCCAGCGGGAGGGTTCAGATACGCAGTATTTT
-,TRBV4-1,TRBJ2-2,16,TRBD2,CASSPGLAGNTGELFF,TGCGCCAGCAGCCCGGGACTAGCGGGAAACACCGGGGAGCTGTTTTTT
-,TRBV4-3,TRBJ2-7,13,-,CASSQEGGDEQYF,TGCGCCAGCAGCCAAGAGGGGGGCGACGAGCAGTACTTC
-,TRBV14,TRBJ1-2,17,-,CASSQRHPFAVNYGYTF,TGTGCCAGCAGCCAGAGACACCCCTTTGCTGTCAACTATGGCTACACCTTC
-,TRBV28,TRBJ2-3,15,-,CASSLWGSGTDTQYF,TGTGCCAGCAGTTTATGGGGGTCCGGCACAGATACGCAGTATTTT
-,TRBV11-2,TRBJ1-2,13,-,CASSSLDFYGYTF,TGTGCCAGCAGCTCCCTCGACTTCTATGGCTACACCTTC
-,TRBV28,TRBJ2-2,16,-,CASTYLLGKNTGELFF,TGTGCCAGCACCTACTTGTTGGGCAAGAACACCGGGGAGCTGTTTTTT
-,TRBV5-1,TRBJ2-3,17,-,CASSLAFVGGGTDTQYF,TGCGCCAGCAGCTTGGCTTTTGTGGGAGGGGGTACAGATACGCAGTATTTT
-,TRBV28,TRBJ1-1,12,-,CASSFRQSTVIF,TGTGCCAGCAGTTTTAGGCAGTCCACCGTCATTTTT
-,TRBV2,TRBJ2-7,14,TRBD2,CASEGGLAGVGKYF,TGTGCCAGCGAGGGGGGACTAGCGGGAGTGGGGAAGTACTTC